This is a list of T cell receptor beta chains from one sample in a study of blood T cells in healthy people across ages. TCRdb redid the calling of the 5' RACE reads with MiXCR, one entry per CDR3 protein. The data show about a million distinct CDR3 sequences, around 49% seen once. The sample was blood. These receptors all stem from a man aged 25-45 years in good health. The CDR3 runs from the conserved cysteine through the conserved F or W. A D gene is named only where the DNA matches it firmly. The listing skips clone size in some rows; elsewhere it reads once, few, many or a size class.

>TRBJ1-5|TRBV6-1|.|13|.
CASSGFSNQPQHF
TGTGCCAGCAGTGGTTTTAGCAATCAGCCCCAGCATTTT
>TRBJ2-1|TRBV7-9|.|13|.
CASSFPTYNEQFF
TGTGCCAGCAGCTTCCCTACCTACAATGAGCAGTTCTTC
>TRBJ2-7|TRBV21-1|.|16|.
CTSSKVVTAVRYEQYF
TGTACCAGCAGCAAAGTTGTCACAGCCGTACGGTACGAGCAGTACTTC
>TRBJ2-1|TRBV9|.|14|.
CASSARDSYNEQFF
TGTGCCAGCAGCGCGCGGGACTCCTACAATGAGCAGTTCTTC
>TRBJ2-1|TRBV24-1|TRBD1|15|.
CATSGLGTGNNEQFF
TGTGCCACCAGTGGCCTCGGGACAGGGAACAATGAGCAGTTCTTC
>TRBJ1-1|TRBV20-1|TRBD1|14|.
CSARVGTVNTEAFF
TGCAGTGCTAGAGTGGGGACAGTGAACACTGAAGCTTTCTTT
>TRBJ2-7|TRBV5-6|TRBD1|15|.
CASTIRTGGYYEQYF
TGTGCCAGCACCATTAGGACAGGGGGCTACTACGAGCAGTACTTC
>TRBJ2-3|TRBV6-2/TRBV6-3|TRBD2|15|few
CASQRGGPSTDTQYF
TGTGCCAGCCAACGGGGGGGGCCCAGCACAGATACGCAGTATTTT
>TRBJ1-1|TRBV20-1|.|12|.
CSARPKNTEAFF
TGCAGTGCTAGGCCGAAGAACACTGAAGCTTTCTTT
>TRBJ1-1|TRBV20-1|.|11|.
CSATPTTEAFF
TGCAGTGCGACACCTACCACTGAAGCTTTCTTT
>TRBJ1-2|TRBV21-1|.|14|.
CASSKSDKDYGYTF
TGTGCCAGCAGCAAATCTGACAAGGACTATGGCTACACCTTC
>TRBJ2-1|TRBV7-2|.|15|few
CASSLQAGSYNEQFF
TGTGCCAGCAGCCTACAGGCTGGATCCTACAATGAGCAGTTCTTC
>TRBJ2-1|TRBV5-1|TRBD1|15|.
CASSVLGQGIDEQFF
TGCGCCAGCAGTGTGCTGGGACAGGGTATCGATGAGCAGTTCTTC
>TRBJ2-3|TRBV29-1|TRBD2|16|.
CSANPASGYGTDTQYF
TGCAGCGCGAACCCTGCTAGCGGCTACGGCACAGATACGCAGTATTTT
>TRBJ1-2|TRBV6-2/TRBV6-3|.|13|.
CASVDPDSYGYTF
TGTGCCAGCGTTGACCCGGACAGCTATGGCTACACCTTC
>TRBJ2-1|TRBV24-1|.|16|few
CATSDSGTPAYNEQFF
TGTGCCACCAGTGACTCCGGGACACCCGCCTACAATGAGCAGTTCTTC
>TRBJ2-5|TRBV7-2|.|14|.
CASSSQGLQETQYF
TGTGCCAGCAGTTCCCAGGGGTTACAAGAGACCCAGTACTTC
>TRBJ2-1|TRBV27|TRBD2|15|.
CASGEGTNRYNEQFF
TGTGCCAGCGGAGAAGGGACTAACCGGTACAATGAGCAGTTCTTC
>TRBJ1-2|TRBV29-1|TRBD1|11|once
CSGDRVYGYTF
TGCAGCGGGGACAGGGTCTATGGCTACACCTTC
>TRBJ1-1|TRBV12-3/TRBV12-4|.|14|few
CASSVRLGNTEAFF
TGTGCCAGCAGTGTCAGGTTGGGTAACACTGAAGCTTTCTTT
>TRBJ1-5|TRBV11-2|.|17|.
CASSLSGARGLNQPQHF
TGTGCCAGCAGCTTATCGGGGGCGCGGGGCCTTAATCAGCCCCAGCATTTT
>TRBJ2-3|TRBV20-1|.|12|.
CSSSEAKDTQYF
TGCAGTAGTTCCGAGGCTAAAGATACGCAGTATTTT
>TRBJ2-7|TRBV6-2/TRBV6-3|.|15|.
CASSYGGPISYKQYF
TGTGCCAGCAGTTACGGGGGGCCTATCTCCTACAAGCAGTACTTC
>TRBJ2-7|TRBV6-1|.|16|.
CASSEYGQGTYYEQYF
TGTGCCAGCAGTGAATACGGGCAGGGGACATACTACGAGCAGTACTTC
>TRBJ2-5|TRBV19|TRBD1|13|.
CASKDRVRETQYF
TGTGCCAGTAAGGACAGGGTGAGAGAGACCCAGTACTTC
>TRBJ1-1|TRBV27|TRBD1|14|few
CASRTQGVNTEAFF
TGTGCCAGCAGAACTCAGGGGGTGAACACTGAAGCTTTCTTT
>TRBJ1-2|TRBV7-2|TRBD1|14|.
CASSFGDRNYGYTF
TGTGCCAGCAGCTTTGGGGACAGGAATTATGGCTACACCTTC